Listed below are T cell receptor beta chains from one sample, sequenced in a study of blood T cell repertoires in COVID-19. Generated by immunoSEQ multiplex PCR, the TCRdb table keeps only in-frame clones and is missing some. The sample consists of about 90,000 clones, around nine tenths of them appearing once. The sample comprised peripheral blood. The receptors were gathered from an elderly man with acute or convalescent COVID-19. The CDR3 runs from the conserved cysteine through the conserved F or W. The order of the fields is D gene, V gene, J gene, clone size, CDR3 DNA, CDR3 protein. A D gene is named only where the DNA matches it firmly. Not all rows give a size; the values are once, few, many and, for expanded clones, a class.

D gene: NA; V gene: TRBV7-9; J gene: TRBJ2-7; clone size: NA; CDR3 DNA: TGTGCCAGCAGCCGCGGCCGTAACTACGAGCAGTACTTC; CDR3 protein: CASSRGRNYEQYF
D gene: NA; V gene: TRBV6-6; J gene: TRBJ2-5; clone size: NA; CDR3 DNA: TGTGCCAGCAGTCCCGATTTGCGGCAAGAGACCCAGTACTTC; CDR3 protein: CASSPDLRQETQYF
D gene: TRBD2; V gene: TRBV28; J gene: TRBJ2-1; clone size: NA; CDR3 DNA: TGTGCCAGCAGTTTTGCTAGCGGGCGATACAATGAGCAGTTCTTC; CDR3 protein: CASSFASGRYNEQFF
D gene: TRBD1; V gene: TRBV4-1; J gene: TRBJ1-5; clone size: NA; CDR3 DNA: TGCGCCAGCAGCCAGACAGGGGGCGTCGGGCCCCAGCATTTT; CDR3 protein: CASSQTGGVGPQHF
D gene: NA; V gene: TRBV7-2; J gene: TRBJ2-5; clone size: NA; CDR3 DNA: TGTGCCAGCAGCTTAAGTCTACAAGAGACCCAGTACTTC; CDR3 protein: CASSLSLQETQYF
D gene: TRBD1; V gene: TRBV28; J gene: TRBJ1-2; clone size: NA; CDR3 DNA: TGTGCCACCGTGACAGGGACATCTTATGGCTACACCTTC; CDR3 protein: CATVTGTSYGYTF
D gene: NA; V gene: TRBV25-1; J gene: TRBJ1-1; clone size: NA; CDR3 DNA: TGTGCCAGCAGTAACTGGGGCCAAACTGAAGCTTTCTTT; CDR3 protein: CASSNWGQTEAFF
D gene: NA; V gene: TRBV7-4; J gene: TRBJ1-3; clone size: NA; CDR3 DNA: TGTGCCAGCAGCAATTCAGGGACTTTCCCGAGCTCTGGAAACACCATATATTTT; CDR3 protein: CASSNSGTFPSSGNTIYF
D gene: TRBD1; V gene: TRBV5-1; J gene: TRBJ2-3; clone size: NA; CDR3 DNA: TGCGCCAGCAGCTTGCCTGGACAGGGGGTTTCAGATACGCAGTATTTT; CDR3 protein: CASSLPGQGVSDTQYF
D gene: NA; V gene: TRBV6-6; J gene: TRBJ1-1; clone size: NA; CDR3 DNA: TGTGCCAGCAGCCCGAACGGGAGGGGGAACACTGAAGCTTTCTTT; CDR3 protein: CASSPNGRGNTEAFF
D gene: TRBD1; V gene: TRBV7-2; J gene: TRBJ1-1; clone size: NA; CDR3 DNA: TGTGCCAGCAGCTTTACAGGGGCCACTGAAGCTTTCTTT; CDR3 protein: CASSFTGATEAFF
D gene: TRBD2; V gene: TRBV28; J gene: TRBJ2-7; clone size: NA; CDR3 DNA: TGCGCGACTAGCGGACCCTACGAGCAGTACTTC; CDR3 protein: CATSGPYEQYF
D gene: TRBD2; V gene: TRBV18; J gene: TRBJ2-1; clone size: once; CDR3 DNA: TGTGCCAGCTCACCAGTGCGGGAGTTCGAGAATGAGCAGTTCTTC; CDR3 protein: CASSPVREFENEQFF
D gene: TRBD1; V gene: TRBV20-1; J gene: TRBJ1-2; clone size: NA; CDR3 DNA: TGCAGTGCTAGTAGACACGGGACAGACTATGGCTACACCTTC; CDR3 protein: CSASRHGTDYGYTF
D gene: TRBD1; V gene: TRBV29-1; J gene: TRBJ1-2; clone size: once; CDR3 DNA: TGCAGCGTTAGCCCGAATCCGGACAGGGGCTACACCTTC; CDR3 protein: CSVSPNPDRGYTF
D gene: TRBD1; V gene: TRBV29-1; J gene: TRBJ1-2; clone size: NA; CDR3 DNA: TGCAGCGTTGAAGTATTCAGGGGGTATGGCTACACCTTC; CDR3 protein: CSVEVFRGYGYTF
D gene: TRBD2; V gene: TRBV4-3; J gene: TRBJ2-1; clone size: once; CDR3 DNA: TGCGCCAGCAGCCAAGAGGGACTAGCGTTGAATGAGCAGTTCTTC; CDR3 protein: CASSQEGLALNEQFF
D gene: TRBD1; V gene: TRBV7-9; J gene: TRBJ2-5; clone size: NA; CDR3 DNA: TGTGCCAGCAGCCCTGGGACAGGGGATGAGACCCAGTACTTC; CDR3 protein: CASSPGTGDETQYF
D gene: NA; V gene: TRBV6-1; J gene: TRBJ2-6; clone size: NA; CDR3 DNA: TGTGCCAGCAGTGATGAACTGCCCTTCTCTGGGGCCAACGTCCTGACTTTC; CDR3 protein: CASSDELPFSGANVLTF
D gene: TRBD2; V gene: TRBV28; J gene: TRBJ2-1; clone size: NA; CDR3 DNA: TGTGCCAGCAGTCTCGGGGGGGATCTCGGTGAGCAGTTCTTC; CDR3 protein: CASSLGGDLGEQFF
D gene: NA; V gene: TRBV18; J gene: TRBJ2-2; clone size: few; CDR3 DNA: TGTGCCAGCTCACGGGAGGATGCCGGGGAGCTGTTTTTT; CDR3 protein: CASSREDAGELFF
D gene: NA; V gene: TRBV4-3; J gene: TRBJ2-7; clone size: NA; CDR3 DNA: TGCGCCAGCAGCCAAGGGGCAGGAGGAGCCTACGAGCAGTACTTC; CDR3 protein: CASSQGAGGAYEQYF
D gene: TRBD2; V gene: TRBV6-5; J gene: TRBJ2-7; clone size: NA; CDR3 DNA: TGTGCCAGCAAACTAGCGGCGAGCTACGAGCAGTACTTC; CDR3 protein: CASKLAASYEQYF
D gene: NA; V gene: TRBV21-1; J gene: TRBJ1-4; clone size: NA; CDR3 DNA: TGTGCCAGCAGCAAAGGGACAGGGTATGAAAAACTGTTTTTT; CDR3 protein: CASSKGTGYEKLFF
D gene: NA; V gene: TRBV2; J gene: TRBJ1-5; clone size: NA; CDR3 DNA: TGTGCCAGCAGTGGCAGGAGGACCCCCGGCAATCAGCCCCAGCATTTT; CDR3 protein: CASSGRRTPGNQPQHF
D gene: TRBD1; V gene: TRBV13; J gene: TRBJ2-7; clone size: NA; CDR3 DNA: TGTGCCAGCAGCCGCCGGGACAGGGGCTACGAGCAGTACTTC; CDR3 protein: CASSRRDRGYEQYF
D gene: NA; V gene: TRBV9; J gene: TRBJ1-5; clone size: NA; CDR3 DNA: TGTGCCAGCAGCGTAGGGCAGGGGCGCAATCAGCCCCAGCATTTT; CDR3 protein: CASSVGQGRNQPQHF
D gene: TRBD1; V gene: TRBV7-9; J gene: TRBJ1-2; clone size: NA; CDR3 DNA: TGTGCCAGCAGCTTAGAAGGGGGCCGGGGTGGCTACACCTTC; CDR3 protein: CASSLEGGRGGYTF
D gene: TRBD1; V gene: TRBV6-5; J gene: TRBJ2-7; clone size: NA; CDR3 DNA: TGTGCCAGCAGCACCGGACAGGGAACCTACGAGCAGTACTTC; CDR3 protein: CASSTGQGTYEQYF
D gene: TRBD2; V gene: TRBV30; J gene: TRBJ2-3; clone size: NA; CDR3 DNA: TGTGCCTGGAGTGGAGAGACTAGCGGTAGCACAGATACGCAGTATTTT; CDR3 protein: CAWSGETSGSTDTQYF
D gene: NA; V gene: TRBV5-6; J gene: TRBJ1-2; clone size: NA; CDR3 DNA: TGTGCCAGCCGAAACAGGGAGGGCTACACCTTC; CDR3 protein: CASRNREGYTF
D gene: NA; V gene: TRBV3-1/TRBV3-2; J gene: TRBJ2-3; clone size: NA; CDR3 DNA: TGTGCCAGCAGCCAAGATTTGCGGGGCACAGATACGCAGTATTTT; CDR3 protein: CASSQDLRGTDTQYF
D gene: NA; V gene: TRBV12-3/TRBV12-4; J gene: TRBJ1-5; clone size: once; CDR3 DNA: TGTGCCAGCAGTTCCGGTAGCAATCAGCCCCAGCATTTT; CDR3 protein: CASSSGSNQPQHF
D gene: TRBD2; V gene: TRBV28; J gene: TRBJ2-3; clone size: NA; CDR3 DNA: TGTGCCAGCACCGTTAGCCGGACTAGCGGTACGTCTAGCACAGATACGCAGTATTTT; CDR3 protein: CASTVSRTSGTSSTDTQYF
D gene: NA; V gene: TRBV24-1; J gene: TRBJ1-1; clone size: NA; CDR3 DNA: TGTGCCACCAACGAGAAATTCACTGAAGCTTTCTTT; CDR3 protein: CATNEKFTEAFF
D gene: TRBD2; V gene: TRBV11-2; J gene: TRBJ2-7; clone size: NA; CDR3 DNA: TGTGCCAGCCGAGCGGGGCTAGCGGGGAGAGAGCAGTACTTC; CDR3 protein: CASRAGLAGREQYF
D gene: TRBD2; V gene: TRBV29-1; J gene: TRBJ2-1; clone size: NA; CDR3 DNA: TGCAGCGTTCGGACTAGCGGGAGTGGCACCTACAATGAGCAGTTCTTC; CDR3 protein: CSVRTSGSGTYNEQFF
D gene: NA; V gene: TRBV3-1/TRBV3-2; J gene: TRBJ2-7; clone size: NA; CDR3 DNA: TGTGCCAGCAGCCAATCATCCGGTTCCTACGAGCAGTACTTC; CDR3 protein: CASSQSSGSYEQYF
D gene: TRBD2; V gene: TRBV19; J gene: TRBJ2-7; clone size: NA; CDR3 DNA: TGTGCCAGTAGTTCCGGGGGGTACGAGCAGTACTTC; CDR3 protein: CASSSGGYEQYF
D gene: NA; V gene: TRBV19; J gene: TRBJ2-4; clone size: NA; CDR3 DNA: TGTGCCAGTAGTATTCAGTGGAACATTCAGTACTTC; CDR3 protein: CASSIQWNIQYF
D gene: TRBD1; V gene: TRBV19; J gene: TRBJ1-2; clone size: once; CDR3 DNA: TGTGCCAGTAGTATAGTTAATCCATGGGACAGTCGGGGCTACACCTTC; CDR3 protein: CASSIVNPWDSRGYTF
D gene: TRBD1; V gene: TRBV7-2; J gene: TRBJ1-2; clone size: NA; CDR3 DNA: TGTGCCAGCAGCCCGGACAGGCCCTCCCGTGGCTACACCTTC; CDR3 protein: CASSPDRPSRGYTF